Listed below are T cell receptor beta chains from one sample, sequenced in a study of shared clonotypes between healthy human individuals. The method was immunoSEQ multiplex PCR; TCRdb's version includes in-frame clones alone and lacks a portion of them. The table lists over 1.5 million clones, under 99% of them singletons. Sequencing was carried out using naive CD4+ T cells sorted from blood. Receptor source: a young man in good health. Each CDR3 is given with its conserved first and last residue. The D gene is left open where the match is weak. Size tells how often a clone was seen (once, few, many) or the class of an expanded clone, and some rows leave it out.

clone size	V gene	D gene	J gene	CDR3 DNA	CDR3 protein
NA	TRBV5-6	NA	TRBJ2-6	TGTGCCAGCAGCTTGGTTGGCAGAAGCTCTGGGGCCAACGTCCTGACTTTC	CASSLVGRSSGANVLTF
NA	TRBV6-6	NA	TRBJ2-2	TGTGCCAGCAGTTACCCCGGCTATGAGAGCACCGGGGAGCTGTTTTTT	CASSYPGYESTGELFF
NA	TRBV6-1	NA	TRBJ1-1	TGTGCCACGGACCGGGGAAAATATGAAGCTTTCTTT	CATDRGKYEAFF
NA	TRBV7-2	NA	TRBJ2-7	TGTGCCAGCGGGAGGACCACTTCCTACGAGCAGTACTTC	CASGRTTSYEQYF
NA	TRBV15	TRBD1	TRBJ2-7	TGTGCCACCAGCAGGCGCCGGGACAGGGGGGGCGAGCAGTACTTC	CATSRRRDRGGEQYF
NA	TRBV10-3	NA	TRBJ1-2	TGTGCCATCAGTGATAGTGCGGCCTACTCCTTC	CAISDSAAYSF
NA	TRBV7-6	TRBD1	TRBJ1-5	TGTGCCAGCAGCTTAGAGGCGACAGGGCGCTTCAATCAGCCCCAGCATTTT	CASSLEATGRFNQPQHF
NA	TRBV7-9	NA	TRBJ2-1	TGTGCCAGCAGCCCAAAGGGCGTTAATGAGCAGTTCTTC	CASSPKGVNEQFF
NA	TRBV9	NA	TRBJ2-3	TGTGCCAGCAGCGTAGGGGTGTTTGGCCCAGATACGCAGTATTTT	CASSVGVFGPDTQYF
NA	TRBV19	TRBD2	TRBJ2-3	TGTGCCAGTAGTATCGCGGGAGGAGCCGCAGATACGCAGTATTTT	CASSIAGGAADTQYF
NA	TRBV10-3	NA	TRBJ2-1	TGTGCCACTATAGGGGCCTGGGGCGATGAGCAGTTCTTC	CATIGAWGDEQFF
NA	TRBV5-4	NA	TRBJ2-3	TGTGCCAGCAGCCGGCCGGGAAGCACAGATACGCAGTATTTT	CASSRPGSTDTQYF
NA	TRBV5-1	NA	TRBJ1-3	TGCGCCAGCAGCTTGTGGACTGGAAACACCATATATTTT	CASSLWTGNTIYF
once	TRBV9	TRBD1	TRBJ2-7	TGTGCCAGCAGCGTTTTTGACAGGGTTTCGTCCTACGAGCAGTACTTC	CASSVFDRVSSYEQYF
NA	TRBV19	NA	TRBJ2-7	TGTGCCAGTAGTATAGGTGCAGAATCCTACGAGCAGTACTTC	CASSIGAESYEQYF
NA	TRBV14	NA	TRBJ1-5	TGTGCCAGCAGCGGGGGGGAGGGTCAGCCCCAGCATTTT	CASSGGEGQPQHF
NA	TRBV25-1	TRBD1	TRBJ1-2	TGTGCCAGCGGACAGGTTCATGGCTACACCTTC	CASGQVHGYTF
once	TRBV7-7	TRBD2	TRBJ2-5	TGTGCTAGCAGCTTAGCGGGGAAAGAAGAGACCCAGTACTTC	CASSLAGKEETQYF